A single T cell receptor beta chain is shown here with its context. The table came from immunoSEQ multiplex PCR; TCRdb's copy has only in-frame clones and leaves some out. Among 24,000 or so clones, approximately 73% were seen once, and the ten largest hold about 3.9%. This sample is part of a study of radiotherapy plus CTLA-4 blockade in lung cancer. The CDR3 spans 13 residues. Germline V gene sequence: CDR1 SGHNT, CDR2 YENEEA. The V gene lost 5 bases and the J gene lost 3 bases, with 11 bases spanning the gap. The chain recombines TRBV11-3 with TRBJ2-7; D may correspond to TRBD1 or TRBD2 (6 bases each). The sequence was collected from a human donor with non-small cell lung cancer who had stable disease on radiotherapy plus ipilimumab. The sequencing here drew on peripheral blood, taken from a patient treated with radiotherapy plus ipilimumab. The chain's CDR3 is CASSKGGDYEQYF. The DNA for the CDR3 is TGTGCCAGCAGCAAGGGGGGAGACTACGAGCAGTACTTC.